The rows below give T cell receptor beta chains drawn from one sample of a study of beta chain features in type 1 diabetes. Here immunoSEQ multiplex PCR was the method, and the copy in TCRdb shows in-frame clones only, minus some. This sample has 600,000 to 700,000 clones, with 9.5% to 15% found just once. The specimen was naive CD4+ T cells from blood. Receptor source: a young man with type 1 diabetes. The CDR3 runs from the conserved cysteine through the conserved F or W. D genes are given only for firm matches. Clone size appears in some rows only: once, few, many, or a class for an expanded clone.

>TRBD1|TRBJ2-7|NA|TRBV5-1
CASSPRQGSYEQYF
TGCGCCAGCAGCCCACGACAGGGCTCCTACGAGCAGTACTTC
>NA|TRBJ1-5|few|TRBV15
CATSRVVGASNQPQHF
TGTGCCACCAGCAGAGTTGTTGGGGCAAGCAATCAGCCCCAGCATTTT
>NA|TRBJ1-6|few|TRBV9
CASQTGYNSPLHF
TGTGCCAGCCAGACAGGTTATAATTCACCCCTCCACTTT
>NA|TRBJ2-7|NA|TRBV6-5
CASSYSTKYEQYF
TGTGCCAGCAGTTACTCGACCAAGTACGAGCAGTACTTC
>NA|TRBJ1-2|NA|TRBV21-1
CASSKALKKAGGCYTF
TGTGCCAGCAGCAAAGCGCTAAAGAAGGCAGGGGGGTGCTACACCTTC
>NA|TRBJ2-7|NA|TRBV7-2
CASSLGTEPSYEQYF
TGTGCCAGCAGCTTGGGCACAGAACCATCCTACGAGCAGTACTTC
>NA|TRBJ2-1|NA|TRBV19
CATSTGEVFEQFF
TGTGCCACCTCGACAGGAGAGGTGTTTGAGCAGTTCTTC
>TRBD1|TRBJ2-7|NA|TRBV18
CASSPGDRVGEQYF
TGTGCCAGCTCACCCGGGGACAGGGTAGGCGAGCAGTACTTC
>TRBD1|TRBJ1-4|few|TRBV4-1
CASSQGADRVEKLFF
TGCGCCAGCAGCCAAGGGGCGGACAGGGTTGAAAAACTGTTTTTT
>TRBD1|TRBJ2-7|few|TRBV29-1
CSVDAGTGASYEQYF
TGCAGCGTAGACGCCGGGACAGGGGCCTCCTACGAGCAGTACTTC
>TRBD1|TRBJ2-7|NA|TRBV13
CASSPLDRSSYEQYF
TGTGCCAGCAGCCCCTTGGACAGGAGCTCCTACGAGCAGTACTTC
>TRBD1|TRBJ1-4|once|TRBV25-1
CASRQSSSGQGKKLFF
TGTGCCAGCAGACAGTCTTCCTCCGGACAGGGAAAAAAACTGTTTTTT
>NA|TRBJ2-5|NA|TRBV4-3
CASSQSQGTQYF
TGCGCCAGCAGCCAATCCCAGGGGACCCAGTACTTC
>NA|TRBJ1-3|few|TRBV30
CAWSTQQLSTIYF
TGTGCCTGGAGTACACAGCAATTGAGCACCATATATTTT
>NA|TRBJ2-3|NA|TRBV15
CATSRGRDSRSTDTQYF
TGTGCCACCAGCAGAGGAAGGGATTCTAGATCCACAGATACGCAGTATTTT
>TRBD1|TRBJ2-7|NA|TRBV28
CASIQGQGAYEQYF
TGTGCCAGCATTCAGGGACAGGGGGCTTACGAGCAGTACTTC
>TRBD2|TRBJ2-3|NA|TRBV10-3
CAISGTSGGADTQYF
TGTGCCATCAGTGGGACTAGCGGGGGGGCAGATACGCAGTATTTT
>TRBD1|TRBJ2-2|NA|TRBV4-3
CASSQEQGAGGELFF
TGCGCCAGCAGCCAAGAACAGGGGGCGGGCGGGGAGCTGTTTTTT
>NA|TRBJ2-3|few|TRBV6-1
CASSGGQGTDTQYF
TGTGCCAGCAGTGGAGGGCAGGGGACAGATACGCAGTATTTT
>TRBD1|TRBJ1-6|few|TRBV2
CASTGQGNSPLHF
TGTGCCAGCACGGGACAGGGAAATTCACCCCTCCACTTT
>TRBD1|TRBJ2-5|few|TRBV2
CASSGRTGGGETQYF
TGTGCCAGCAGTGGCCGGACAGGGGGCGGCGAGACCCAGTACTTC
>NA|TRBJ1-2|NA|TRBV5-6
CASSSSGNYGYTF
TGTGCCAGCAGCTCAAGTGGGAACTATGGCTACACCTTC
>NA|TRBJ2-1|NA|TRBV18
CASSPDGDGEQFF
TGTGCCAGCTCACCAGACGGGGACGGTGAGCAGTTCTTC
>NA|TRBJ2-7|few|TRBV4-2
CASSQVGAGEAEQYF
TGTGCCAGCAGCCAAGTAGGAGCAGGGGAGGCCGAGCAGTACTTC
>NA|TRBJ2-7|NA|TRBV6-1
CASSEASLTYEQYF
TGTGCCAGCAGTGAAGCATCCCTGACCTACGAGCAGTACTTC
>TRBD2|TRBJ2-7|NA|TRBV27
CASSLASGDFSSYEQYF
TGTGCCAGCAGTTTAGCTAGCGGGGATTTTAGCTCCTACGAGCAGTACTTC
>NA|TRBJ1-4|NA|TRBV12-5
CASGLAFGVRGEKLFF
TGTGCTAGTGGTTTGGCTTTCGGGGTGCGCGGTGAAAAACTGTTTTTT
>NA|TRBJ2-5|NA|TRBV9
CASSVGGSPQETQYF
TGTGCCAGCAGCGTAGGAGGTAGCCCACAAGAGACCCAGTACTTC
>NA|TRBJ1-2|few|TRBV6-1
CASSLIEGGYTF
TGTGCCAGCAGCCTGATAGAGGGTGGCTACACCTTC
>NA|TRBJ1-5|NA|TRBV7-2
CASSLEGHLSNQPQHF
TGTGCCAGCAGCTTAGAGGGACACTTAAGCAATCAGCCCCAGCATTTT
>TRBD2|TRBJ2-4|NA|TRBV4-1
CASSKAAGVSIQYF
TGCGCCAGCAGCAAAGCTGCGGGGGTCAGCATTCAGTACTTC
>NA|TRBJ1-4|NA|TRBV5-4
CASSLGGATNEKLFF
TGTGCCAGCAGCTTAGGGGGGGCAACTAATGAAAAACTGTTTTTT
>TRBD2|TRBJ2-1|few|TRBV7-2
CASSPNGGSGNEQFF
TGTGCCAGCAGCCCCAACGGGGGGAGTGGTAATGAGCAGTTCTTC
>NA|TRBJ2-3|few|TRBV7-2
CASSLATNTDTQYF
TGTGCCAGCAGCTTAGCGACCAACACAGATACGCAGTATTTT
>NA|TRBJ2-1|NA|TRBV18
CASSPAGSEQFF
TGTGCCAGCTCACCAGCGGGGTCTGAGCAGTTCTTC
>NA|TRBJ1-2|NA|TRBV6-5
CASTDRRNYGYTF
TGTGCCAGCACCGACCGGAGGAACTATGGCTACACCTTC
>TRBD1|TRBJ2-5|NA|TRBV29-1
CSVEDRQGALQETQYF
TGCAGCGTTGAAGATCGGCAGGGGGCTCTCCAAGAGACCCAGTACTTC
>TRBD2|TRBJ2-1|NA|TRBV5-6
CASSLRAGASYNEQFF
TGTGCCAGCAGCTTGAGAGCGGGGGCCTCCTACAATGAGCAGTTCTTC
>TRBD1|TRBJ1-4|few|TRBV7-2
CASSLGQGNEKLFF
TGTGCCAGCAGCTTAGGACAGGGGAATGAAAAACTGTTTTTT
>NA|TRBJ2-7|NA|TRBV5-1
CASSHGTRKTYEQYF
TGCGCCAGCAGCCACGGGACCCGGAAAACCTACGAGCAGTACTTC
>TRBD1|TRBJ2-1|few|TRBV7-8
CAGGEGAGDEQFF
TGTGCCGGGGGAGAGGGGGCAGGGGATGAGCAGTTCTTC
>TRBD1|TRBJ2-2|NA|TRBV13
CASSLTGGNAGELFF
TGTGCCAGCAGCCTAACAGGGGGTAACGCCGGGGAGCTGTTTTTT
>NA|TRBJ1-5|NA|TRBV28
CASSISVASEPQHF
TGTGCCAGCAGTATTTCGGTGGCCTCGGAGCCCCAGCATTTT
>TRBD1|TRBJ1-1|NA|TRBV6-6
CASSLIGTGKTEAFF
TGTGCCAGCAGCCTCATAGGGACAGGGAAGACTGAAGCTTTCTTT
>NA|TRBJ2-1|few|TRBV21-1
CASSKDPSGNYNEQFF
TGTGCCAGCAGCAAAGATCCTAGCGGTAACTATAATGAGCAGTTCTTC
>NA|TRBJ1-3|many|TRBV7-2
CASSLTGPGNTIYF
TGTGCCAGCAGCCTCACGGGACCTGGAAACACCATATATTTT
>NA|TRBJ2-1|few|TRBV6-1
CASRELSSYNEQFF
TGTGCCAGCAGAGAGCTTAGCTCCTACAATGAGCAGTTCTTC
>TRBD1|TRBJ2-5|NA|TRBV2
CASSGQGASETQYF
TGTGCCAGCAGTGGACAGGGGGCTTCAGAGACCCAGTACTTC
>TRBD1|TRBJ1-2|few|TRBV4-3
CASSQEPGQDYGYTF
TGCGCCAGCAGCCAAGAACCGGGACAGGACTATGGCTACACCTTC
>TRBD1|TRBJ2-1|NA|TRBV4-1
CASSQDGRDRAIYNEQFF
TGCGCCAGCAGCCAAGATGGCCGGGACAGGGCAATCTACAATGAGCAGTTCTTC
>TRBD2|TRBJ2-5|NA|TRBV4-3
CASSQQVSGGLETQYF
TGCGCCAGCAGCCAACAAGTATCGGGGGGGTTGGAGACCCAGTACTTC
>NA|TRBJ2-5|few|TRBV7-9
CASSLTGGTGEQYF
TGTGCCAGCAGCTTGACAGGTGGAACGGGGGAGCAGTACTTC
>NA|TRBJ2-1|NA|TRBV5-6
CASSFGYAYNEQFF
TGTGCCAGCAGCTTTGGATACGCCTACAATGAGCAGTTCTTC
>TRBD2|TRBJ2-5|NA|TRBV2
CASSDKAGGLSETQYF
TGTGCCAGCAGTGATAAAGCGGGGGGCCTCTCCGAGACCCAGTACTTC
>NA|TRBJ2-3|few|TRBV9
CASSVESRGNTQYF
TGTGCCAGCAGCGTAGAGTCGCGGGGAAATACGCAGTATTTT